These 20 T cell receptor beta chains originate from one sample sequenced in a study of blood T cell repertoires in COVID-19. The repertoire was sequenced with immunoSEQ multiplex PCR; TCRdb's copy has only in-frame clones and lacks some. The data contain around 120,000 clones, 75% to 90% of them singletons. Sequenced: peripheral blood. All receptors come from a woman aged 70 to 79 with acute or convalescent COVID-19.

The gene calls are TRBV3-1 (or the pseudogene TRBV3-2) and TRBJ2-7, with 11 bases lining up with TRBD1. This CDR3 is 14 amino acids long. CDR1 and CDR2 from the germline V gene are LGHDT and YNNKEL (reference sequence). V gave up 5 bases and J gave up 3 bases; unmatched junction bases: 3. The DNA for the CDR3 is TGTGCCAGCAGCGGACAGGGGGCGGACTACGAGCAGTACTTC. Protein sequence: CASSGQGADYEQYF.

The chain uses TRBV5-1 and TRBJ2-1; D call uncertain. Per germline, CDR1 SGHRS and CDR2 YFSETQ. The germline V and J ends were trimmed by 2 bases and 9 bases, with 9 bases remaining between them. This CDR3 spans 12 amino acids. This CDR3 is CASSLGSGEQFF. CDR3 in DNA: TGCGCCAGCAGCTTAGGTTCGGGTGAGCAGTTCTTC.

This clone has a handful of counts. The rearrangement links TRBV7-6 to TRBJ2-3; 8 nucleotides match TRBD2. The germline V gene encodes CDR1 SGHVS and CDR2 FNYEAQ. The V gene end was trimmed by 2 bases and the J gene end by 4 bases; junction bases not matched to a gene: 11. This CDR3 has 17 amino acids. This chain's CDR3 is CASSLSGGGRWADTQYF. CDR3 in DNA: TGTGCCAGCAGCTTATCGGGCGGGGGGCGGTGGGCAGATACGCAGTATTTT.

The CDR3 DNA reads TGTGCCAGCTCACCAAGTCCAGAAACCTCTGGAAACACCATATATTTT. Its translation: CASSPSPETSGNTIYF. The rearrangement joins TRBV18 to TRBJ1-3; no clear D gene. Between the trimmed V and J ends, which lost 2 bases and 0 bases, there was a span of 11 bases. This CDR3 is built from 16 residues. Germline loops: CDR1 KGHSH, CDR2 LQKENI. Variable domain in full (rest from reference TRBV18 and TRBJ1-3): NAGVMQNPRHLVRRRGQEARLRCSPMKGHSHVYWYRQLPEEGLKFMVYLQKENIIDESGMPKERFSAEFPKEGPSILRIQQVVRGDSAAYFCASSPSPETSGNTIYFGEGSWLTVV.

V is TRBV19 and J is TRBJ1-2, with 9 bases identical to TRBD1. V lost 5 bases, J lost 8 bases, and 21 bases stayed unmatched. This CDR3 is 18 amino acids long. CDR1 and CDR2 (germline): LNHDA, SQIVND (reference sequence). Here the CDR3 DNA reads TGTGCCAGTAGTGCCGGGACAGGGTTATCGGCTTTTCTCACGGGCTACACCTTC. This sequence encodes CASSAGTGLSAFLTGYTF.

The genes are TRBV28 and TRBJ2-2; D ambiguous. V was pared by 10 bases and J by 0 bases, with 9 bases between. Germline V gives CDR1 MDHEN, CDR2 SYDVKM. The CDR3 is 13 amino acids. The CDR3 nucleotides are TGTGCCACCCCCGGTACGAACACCGGGGAGCTGTTTTTT. Amino acids: CATPGTNTGELFF.

This clone has a handful of counts. The chain links TRBV28 to TRBJ2-7; 10 nucleotides match TRBD1. Germline V CDR1 and CDR2: MDHEN, SYDVKM. The CDR3 extends over 15 amino acids. V gave up 6 bases and J gave up 2 bases; unmatched junction bases: 7. The CDR3 bases are TGTGCCAGCAGAGTACGGGACAGGGGAACCTACGAGCAGTACTTC. It is translated as CASRVRDRGTYEQYF.

The rearrangement links TRBV12-5 to TRBJ1-3; 8 bases are shared with TRBD1. V shed 2 bases, J shed 4 bases, and the junction held 4 bases outside the gene matches. This CDR3 has 15 amino acids. Germline lookup yields CDR1 LGHNT and CDR2 FRNRAP. Here the CDR3 reads CASGLRTGLGNTIYF. The DNA of the CDR3 is TGTGCTAGTGGTTTGCGGACAGGGTTGGGAAACACCATATATTTT.

The CDR3 protein is CAWKRLAGEQETQYF. DNA of the CDR3: TGTGCCTGGAAACGACTAGCGGGGGAACAAGAGACCCAGTACTTC. The chain employs TRBV30 and TRBJ2-5, with 12 bases lining up with TRBD2. Germline V lookup: CDR1 GTSNPN, CDR2 SVGIG (reference sequence). The CDR3 is 15 residues long. J was trimmed by 2 bases and V by 4 bases; bases with no gene match: 5.

The chain links TRBV5-1 to TRBJ2-1; 7 bases are a match to TRBD1. The junction had 9 bases not matched to a gene; V was cut back by 4 bases and J by 5 bases. The CDR3 is made up of 15 amino acids. CDR1 and CDR2 from the germline V gene are SGHRS and YFSETQ. CDR3 nucleotides: TGCGCCAGCAGCGTGTTACAGGGGCCTCACAATGAGCAGTTCTTC. Protein: CASSVLQGPHNEQFF.

The chain joins TRBV7-9 to TRBJ2-1; possible D gene TRBD2, 5 bases. The V end was cut by 3 bases, the J end by 5 bases, with 5 bases between. The V gene's germline CDR1 is SEHNR and CDR2 FQNEAQ (reference sequence). This CDR3 contains 12 residues. CDR3 nucleotide sequence: TGTGCCAGCAGCTTGGGAGACAATGAGCAGTTCTTC. Translated: CASSLGDNEQFF.

In its sample, this clone was seen once. V usage is TRBV7-3 and J usage is TRBJ1-1; D gene uncertain. The germline V gene encodes CDR1 SGHTA and CDR2 FQGTGA. Trimming cost V 4 bases and J 0 bases, with 6 bases left between them. The length of the CDR3 is 13 residues. The CDR3 nucleotides are TGTGCCAGCAGCTCCCAGATGAACACTGAAGCTTTCTTT. The encoded protein is CASSSQMNTEAFF.

The V and J genes are TRBV5-6 and TRBJ1-4; perhaps TRBD1 as D (5 bases). V was cut by 4 bases and J by 8 bases, with 18 bases left in between. Germline CDR1 and CDR2: SGHDT and YYEEEE. CDR3 size: 15 residues. CDR3 in amino acids: CASSTYSGIWEKLFF. In nucleotides, the CDR3 is TGTGCCAGCAGCACATACTCAGGGATCTGGGAAAAACTGTTTTTT. Supplemented by reference TRBV5-6 and TRBJ1-4, the full variable domain reads DAGVTQSPTHLIKTRGQQVTLRCSPKSGHDTVSWYQQALGQGPQFIFQYYEEEERQRGNFPDRFSGHQFPNYSSELNVNALLLGDSALYLCASSTYSGIWEKLFFGSGTQLSVL.

The J gene is TRBJ2-2, the V gene TRBV2; 7 bases match TRBD1. CDR1 SNHLY and CDR2 FYNNEI come from the germline V gene. Trimming cost V 5 bases and J 8 bases; bases outside gene matches: 5. CDR3 length: 13 amino acids. The DNA of the CDR3 is TGTGCCAGCAGTAGACAGGGTTTAGGGGAGCTGTTTTTT. Its translation: CASSRQGLGELFF.

The chain joins TRBV4-2 to TRBJ2-1; 7 bases align to TRBD1. V shed 3 bases, J shed 0 bases, and the junction held 5 bases outside the gene matches. This CDR3 has 16 residues. Germline values: CDR1 LGHNA, CDR2 YNFKEQ. CDR3 in DNA: TGTGCCAGCAGCCAGGCCCAGGGGGACTCCTACAATGAGCAGTTCTTC. As protein: CASSQAQGDSYNEQFF.

The table lists this clone with a few counts. The gene calls are TRBV29-1 and TRBJ2-7; 8 nucleotides align to TRBD1. The CDR3 is 13 amino acids. V gave up 6 bases and J gave up 9 bases; unmatched junction bases: 13. The V gene's germline CDR1 is SQVTM and CDR2 ANQGSEA. CDR3 DNA sequence: TGCAGCGTCCCAGGGCCAGGGGGCTCGGGGCAGTACTTC. Encoded protein: CSVPGPGGSGQYF.

This clone was seen only a few times. This chain links TRBV19 with TRBJ1-2; D remains ambiguous. This CDR3 contains 12 residues. The germline V gene has CDR1 LNHDA and CDR2 SQIVND (reference sequence). V shed 8 bases and J shed 7 bases, with 14 bases lying between them. The CDR3 DNA is TGTGCCAGTGCCAGCGCCTCCCTTGGCTACACCTTC. This translates into CASASASLGYTF.

This chain uses TRBV19 with TRBJ2-5; a possible D gene is TRBD2 (6 bases). Trimming shortened V by 5 bases and J by 0 bases, and 10 bases separated the two germline ends. Germline V gene lookup returns CDR1 LNHDA and CDR2 SQIVND (reference sequence). The CDR3 loop spans 14 amino acids. The DNA for the CDR3 is TGTGCCAGTAGTCTAGGACTAAACCAAGAGACCCAGTACTTC. This codes for CASSLGLNQETQYF.

This clone was counted a single time. The genes are TRBV29-1 and TRBJ1-1; D unclear. CDR3 length equals 13 residues. V was cut by 4 bases and J by 0 bases, with 9 bases left in between. Looked up from germline, CDR1 is SQVTM and CDR2 is ANQGSEA. The CDR3 is CSVGGLMNTEAFF. CDR3 nucleotide sequence: TGCAGCGTTGGAGGCCTTATGAACACTGAAGCTTTCTTT.

V gene TRBV6-5 combines with J gene TRBJ1-5; D is ambiguous. Per germline, CDR1 MNHEY and CDR2 SVGAGI. V lost 6 bases and J 9 bases, leaving 21 bases between the germline ends. The CDR3 is 15 residues long. CDR3 region: CASRKTGTTLLPQHF. The CDR3 bases are TGTGCCAGCAGAAAAACCGGAACTACGTTATTGCCCCAGCATTTT.